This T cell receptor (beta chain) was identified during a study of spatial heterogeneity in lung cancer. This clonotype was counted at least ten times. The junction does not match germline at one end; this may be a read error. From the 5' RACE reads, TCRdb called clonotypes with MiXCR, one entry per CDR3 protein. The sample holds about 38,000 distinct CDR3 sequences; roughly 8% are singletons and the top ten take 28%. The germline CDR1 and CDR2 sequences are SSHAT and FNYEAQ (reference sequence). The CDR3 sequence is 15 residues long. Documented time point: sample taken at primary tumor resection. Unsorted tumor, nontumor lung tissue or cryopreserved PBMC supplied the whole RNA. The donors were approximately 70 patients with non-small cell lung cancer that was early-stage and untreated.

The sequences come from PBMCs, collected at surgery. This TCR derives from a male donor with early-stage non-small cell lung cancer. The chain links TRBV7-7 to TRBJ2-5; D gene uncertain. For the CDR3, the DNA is TGTGCTAGCAGCTTACGCCCGGACCCGGGAGAGACCCAGTACTTC. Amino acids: CASSLRPDPGETQYF.